A selection of T cell receptor beta chains follows, all from one sample in a study of graft-versus-host responses after intestinal transplantation. The protocol was immunoSEQ multiplex PCR, while the TCRdb copy is restricted to in-frame clones and leaves out a portion. This table has tens of thousands of clones, roughly 96% appearing once. Their target antigens are unknown. Specimen: unstimulated CD8+ T cells sorted from spleen or lymph node cells, collected before transplant. These receptors were collected from a human donor who was the organ donor for an intestinal transplant. CDR3s include the opening cysteine and the closing phenylalanine or tryptophan. A D gene is named only where the DNA matches it firmly. Some rows have no size entry. The others give once, few or many, or a class for an expanded clone.

>TRBV13|TRBJ1-2|NA|NA
CASSLGSPTYGYTF
TGTGCCAGCAGCTTAGGCAGCCCGACCTATGGCTACACCTTC
>TRBV5-5|TRBJ1-1|NA|once
CASSLARVGTEAFF
TGTGCCAGCAGCTTGGCCAGGGTGGGCACTGAAGCTTTCTTT
>TRBV27|TRBJ2-7|NA|NA
CASSPSDIFYEQYF
TGTGCCAGCAGTCCCTCCGACATTTTCTACGAGCAGTACTTC
>TRBV7-9|TRBJ2-7|NA|NA
CASSLGGAPYEQYF
TGTGCCAGCAGCTTAGGAGGGGCTCCCTACGAGCAGTACTTC
>TRBV6-6|TRBJ1-1|NA|NA
CASSLGGGYTEAFF
TGTGCCAGCAGTTTGGGGGGGGGTTACACTGAAGCTTTCTTT
>TRBV7-9|TRBJ2-7|NA|once
CASSLAGRGTYEQYF
TGTGCCAGCAGCTTAGCAGGGAGGGGGACCTACGAGCAGTACTTC
>TRBV30|TRBJ1-4|NA|NA
CAWSLSFLSNEKLFF
TGTGCCTGGAGTTTGTCTTTTTTATCTAATGAAAAACTGTTTTTT
>TRBV7-2|TRBJ2-7|NA|NA
CASSLEDEIYEQYF
TGTGCCAGCAGCTTAGAGGACGAGATCTACGAGCAGTACTTC
>TRBV7-8|TRBJ2-7|TRBD1|NA
CASSPTRTGIYEQYF
TGTGCCAGCAGCCCGACCCGGACAGGGATATACGAGCAGTACTTC
>TRBV7-9|TRBJ2-3|TRBD2|NA
CASSLVGGDTDTQYF
TGTGCCAGCAGCTTAGTTGGGGGGGACACAGATACGCAGTATTTT
>TRBV4-1|TRBJ2-7|NA|NA
CASSQAVTEFGYEQYF
TGCGCCAGCAGCCAGGCGGTGACAGAGTTCGGATACGAGCAGTACTTC
>TRBV11-1|TRBJ1-6|NA|NA
CASSLDWGDGSPLHF
TGTGCCAGCAGCTTAGATTGGGGTGATGGATCACCCCTCCACTTT
>TRBV4-1|TRBJ1-1|NA|once
CASSQDWGSEAFF
TGCGCCAGCAGCCAAGATTGGGGCTCTGAAGCTTTCTTT
>TRBV29-1|TRBJ1-1|TRBD1|NA
CSGSQGREAFF
TGCAGCGGTTCACAGGGGCGTGAAGCTTTCTTT
>TRBV19|TRBJ2-7|TRBD1|once
CASSFNRGYEQYF
TGTGCCAGTAGTTTCAACAGGGGATACGAGCAGTACTTC
>TRBV14|TRBJ2-7|NA|once
CASSQDIQGWREQYF
TGTGCCAGCAGCCAAGATATCCAGGGATGGAGAGAGCAGTACTTC
>TRBV9|TRBJ2-7|TRBD1|NA
CASSVDGTGPEQYF
TGTGCCAGCAGCGTGGATGGGACAGGGCCCGAGCAGTACTTC
>TRBV12-2|TRBJ2-5|NA|NA
CASRLGQPETQYF
TGTGCAAGTCGCTTAGGGCAACCCGAGACCCAGTACTTC
>TRBV4-3|TRBJ1-5|NA|NA
CASSQEYRSNQPQHF
TGCGCCAGCAGCCAAGAATACAGGAGCAATCAGCCCCAGCATTTT
>TRBV5-4|TRBJ2-7|NA|NA
CASSLSATAYEQYF
TGTGCCAGCAGCTTGTCAGCGACCGCCTACGAGCAGTACTTC
>TRBV11-2|TRBJ2-1|NA|NA
CASSPRPQDPDANEQFF
TGTGCCAGCAGCCCGCGACCCCAGGATCCGGATGCGAATGAGCAGTTCTTC
>TRBV5-5|TRBJ2-5|TRBD1|few
CASSLDRVGGETQYF
TGTGCCAGCAGCCTAGACAGGGTCGGAGGAGAGACCCAGTACTTC
>TRBV28|TRBJ2-2|NA|NA
CASSLEGAGELFF
TGTGCCAGCAGTTTGGAGGGGGCCGGGGAGCTGTTTTTT
>TRBV5-4|TRBJ2-3|TRBD1|NA
CASTKETGPPDTQYF
TGTGCCAGCACGAAGGAGACAGGGCCACCAGATACGCAGTATTTT
>TRBV16|TRBJ1-6|NA|NA
CASSQSWGGSPLHF
TGTGCCAGCAGCCAATCATGGGGGGGCTCACCCCTCCACTTT
>TRBV28|TRBJ2-7|NA|NA
CASSLMDSSYEQYF
TGTGCCAGCAGTTTAATGGACAGCTCCTACGAGCAGTACTTC
>TRBV4-3|TRBJ1-5|TRBD1|NA
CASSQGVQGGQPQHF
TGCGCCAGCAGTCAGGGAGTCCAGGGGGGACAGCCCCAGCATTTT
>TRBV27|TRBJ2-7|TRBD1|once
CASSRDSPTIFSYEQYF
TGTGCCAGCAGCCGGGACAGCCCTACTATATTCTCCTACGAGCAGTACTTC
>TRBV7-3|TRBJ2-1|TRBD2|NA
CASSLLAGGGNEQFF
TGTGCCAGCAGCCTCCTAGCGGGGGGAGGGAATGAGCAGTTCTTC
>TRBV6-1|TRBJ1-1|NA|NA
CASSTRQMNTEAFF
TGTGCCAGCAGTACCCGACAGATGAACACTGAAGCTTTCTTT
>TRBV2|TRBJ2-1|TRBD1|NA
CAGAGDSYNEQFF
TGTGCCGGGGCCGGGGACAGCTACAATGAGCAGTTCTTC
>TRBV5-6|TRBJ1-1|NA|NA
CASSLGTSSEAFF
TGTGCCAGCAGCTTGGGGACATCCTCTGAAGCTTTCTTT
>TRBV4-3|TRBJ1-5|NA|NA
CASSQERGSNQPQHF
TGCGCCAGCAGCCAAGAAAGGGGGAGCAATCAGCCCCAGCATTTT
>TRBV5-1|TRBJ2-3|NA|NA
CASSLAGRNLVDTQYF
TGCGCCAGCAGCTTGGCGGGGCGGAATCTAGTAGATACGCAGTATTTT
>TRBV14|TRBJ1-1|NA|NA
CASSQYIQGSTEAFF
TGTGCCAGCAGCCAATACATTCAGGGATCCACTGAAGCTTTCTTT
>TRBV6-1|TRBJ1-1|NA|NA
CASSETQGSTLNTEAFF
TGTGCCAGCAGTGAAACCCAGGGGAGCACTCTGAACACTGAAGCTTTCTTT
>TRBV10-3|TRBJ1-5|NA|NA
CAISGQVSNQPQHF
TGTGCCATCAGTGGACAGGTCAGCAATCAGCCCCAGCATTTT
>TRBV30|TRBJ2-1|TRBD2|NA
CAGSGGSSYNEQFF
TGTGCCGGTAGCGGGGGCAGCTCCTACAATGAGCAGTTCTTC
>TRBV10-2|TRBJ1-1|NA|NA
CASRDSEAFF
TGCGCCAGCAGAGACAGTGAAGCTTTCTTT
>TRBV4-1|TRBJ2-7|TRBD2|NA
CASSQSAGDPYEQYF
TGCGCCAGCAGCCAGTCAGCGGGGGATCCCTACGAGCAGTACTTC
>TRBV7-2|TRBJ2-5|NA|NA
CASSSTGPGAQYF
TGTGCCAGCAGTTCCACAGGGCCGGGGGCCCAGTACTTC